These 20 T cell receptor beta chains came from one sample sequenced in a study of blood T cell repertoires in COVID-19. Method: immunoSEQ multiplex PCR; TCRdb's copy keeps in-frame clones and lacks some. The sample holds roughly 230,000 clones; around 82% are singletons and the top ten take about 3.5%. The sample comprised PBMCs or T cells enriched from blood (not recorded which). All receptors derive from a man aged 50-59 years who had recovered from COVID-19.

V is TRBV6-5 and J is TRBJ1-1, with unresolved D. The CDR3 length is 14 residues. The V and J ends lost 5 bases and 3 bases respectively, with 13 bases between them. Germline CDR1 and CDR2: MNHEY and SVGAGI. Here the CDR3 reads CASSLRGGHTEAFF. CDR3 in DNA: TGTGCCAGCAGTCTCCGGGGAGGTCACACTGAAGCTTTCTTT.

This clone has only one observation. The V call is TRBV18, the J call TRBJ1-2; 9 bases align to TRBD1. Germline V gene data show CDR1 as KGHSH and CDR2 as LQKENI. Germline trimming cut 6 bases from V and 2 bases from J; bases unmatched to any gene: 4. CDR3 size: 14 residues. The CDR3 spells CASSAGTGNYGYTF. CDR3 bases: TGTGCCAGCTCTGCGGGGACAGGGAACTATGGCTACACCTTC. Supplemented by reference TRBV18 and TRBJ1-2, the full variable domain reads NAGVMQNPRHLVRRRGQEARLRCSPMKGHSHVYWYRQLPEEGLKFMVYLQKENIIDESGMPKERFSAEFPKEGPSILRIQQVVRGDSAAYFCASSAGTGNYGYTFGSGTRLTVV.

This chain joins TRBV27 and TRBJ1-5, with 8 bases lining up with TRBD1. Germline CDR1 and CDR2: MNHEY and SMNVEV (reference sequence). This CDR3 is built from 18 residues. Trimming at V came to 5 bases and at J to 2 bases, leaving 14 bases not matched to a gene. The CDR3 DNA reads as TGTGCCAGCAGTCAATGGGGGGGGGACAGGCTTGGCAATCAGCCCCAGCATTTT. Protein product: CASSQWGGDRLGNQPQHF.

The chain carries TRBV23-1 and TRBJ2-7, with a weak D call TRBD1 (5 bases). TRBV23-1 is an open reading frame, and its role is uncertain. With 0 bases removed from V and 7 bases from J, the gap between germline ends came to 7 bases. The CDR3 consists of 12 residues. CDR3 region: CASSQSRTEQYF. In nucleotides, the CDR3 is TGCGCCAGCAGTCAATCCCGGACAGAGCAGTACTTC.

As concerns this clone: This sample also contains other DNA sequences that code for the same CDR3. The chain uses TRBV12-3 or TRBV12-4 and TRBJ1-2, with 8 bases matching TRBD1. The V and J ends lost 6 bases and 4 bases, in that order; junction bases with no gene match: 4. CDR3 size: 13 residues. CDR3 residues: CASSPDRGYGYTF. CDR3 in DNA: TGTGCCAGCAGCCCCGACAGGGGCTATGGCTACACCTTC.

The chain joins TRBV9 to TRBJ2-2; 10 nucleotides match TRBD2. The CDR3 sequence is 16 residues long. The germline CDR1 and CDR2 sequences are SGDLS and YYNGEE. J lost 2 bases, V lost 3 bases, and 4 bases had no gene match. CDR3 protein: CASSARTSGNTGELFF. The DNA for the CDR3 is TGTGCCAGCAGCGCAAGGACTAGCGGCAACACCGGGGAGCTGTTTTTT.

The chain joins TRBV6-5 to TRBJ1-2; D may be TRBD1 (6 bases). The CDR3 totals 15 residues. The germline gives CDR1 MNHEY, CDR2 SVGAGI. V shed 0 bases and J shed 6 bases, with 14 bases lying between them. As DNA, the CDR3 is TGTGCCAGCAGTTACTCGAGTGGACAGCCCAATGGCTACACCTTC. It encodes CASSYSSGQPNGYTF.

This chain links TRBV24-1 with TRBJ2-1, with a tentative D call TRBD1 (5 bases). CDR1 and CDR2 (germline): KGHDR, SFDVKD. Trimming stripped 1 base from V and 5 bases from J, with 8 bases between. There are 14 residues in the CDR3. CDR3 nucleotide sequence: TGTGCCACCAGTGATTTTGGGGCTGACAATGAGCAGTTCTTC. This translates into CATSDFGADNEQFF.

The J gene is TRBJ2-1, the V gene TRBV4-2; TRBD2 matches at 8 bases. CDR1 is LGHNA, CDR2 YNFKEQ, per germline. V lost 0 bases, J lost 6 bases, and 13 bases stayed unmatched. The CDR3 runs 18 residues. The CDR3 region is CASSQDPVTGGNPNEQFF. The CDR3 DNA sequence: TGTGCCAGCAGCCAAGACCCAGTCACGGGAGGGAACCCCAATGAGCAGTTCTTC.

The chain combines TRBV15 with TRBJ1-3, with no clear D. Trimming cost V 3 bases and J 0 bases, with 9 bases left between them. The germline V gene has CDR1 LNHNV and CDR2 YYDKDF (reference sequence). CDR3 size: 15 residues. In nucleotides, the CDR3 is TGTGCCACCAGCAGGGTAGCTGTCTCTGGAAACACCATATATTTT. Residues: CATSRVAVSGNTIYF.

This sequence joins TRBV9 and TRBJ1-1, with D hard to call. Germline V CDR1 and CDR2: SGDLS, YYNGEE. The CDR3 is 14 amino acids. V was pared by 0 bases and J by 8 bases, with 14 bases between. The CDR3, as DNA: TGTGCCAGCAGCGTAGAAGTCTACTCGGGAGAAGCTTTCTTT. This sequence encodes CASSVEVYSGEAFF.

The J gene is TRBJ2-6, the V gene TRBV2; no firm D call. The CDR3 contains 17 residues. V was clipped by 6 bases and J by 0 bases, with 15 bases between them. The germline CDR1 and CDR2 sequences are SNHLY and FYNNEI. This CDR3 is CASRIRSSPSGANVLTF. The CDR3 region has the DNA TGTGCCAGCAGGATCAGAAGTTCCCCCTCTGGGGCCAACGTCCTGACTTTC.

The genes are TRBV19 and TRBJ2-2, with 9 bases that match TRBD2. CDR1 is LNHDA and CDR2 is SQIVND in the germline V gene (reference sequence). The CDR3 is 14 amino acids. Unmatched junction bases numbered 2, after V lost 6 bases and J lost 3 bases. CDR3 loop: CASRSSGDTGELFF. The CDR3 bases are TGTGCCAGTAGGTCTAGCGGGGACACCGGGGAGCTGTTTTTT.

The V and J genes are TRBV6-2 or TRBV6-3 and TRBJ2-5; 7 bases are a match to TRBD2. Trimming took 3 bases from V and 7 from J; bases not matched to a gene: 26. CDR1 and CDR2 from the germline V gene are MNHEY and SVGEGT. The CDR3 loop spans 20 amino acids. CDR3 protein: CASSYRATAWSASGPRTQYF. As DNA, the CDR3 is TGTGCCAGCAGTTATAGGGCCACGGCTTGGTCGGCTAGCGGCCCTAGGACCCAGTACTTC.

Only one count was recorded for this clone. This chain links TRBV28 with TRBJ2-2; D possibly corresponds to TRBD1 (5 bases). Trimming took 4 bases from V and 4 from J, leaving 10 bases between them. The CDR3 has 14 amino acids. From germline, CDR1 is MDHEN and CDR2 SYDVKM. The DNA of the CDR3 is TGTGCCAGCAGTTCTGGACAATCCACCGGGGAGCTGTTTTTT. As protein: CASSSGQSTGELFF.

J is TRBJ2-7 and V is TRBV29-1; 9 bases match TRBD1. Germline-derived CDR1 and CDR2 are SQVTM and ANQGSEA. The CDR3 length is 13 residues. J gave up 3 bases and V 8 bases, and 8 bases lay outside the gene matches. The CDR3, as DNA: TGCAGCCTCCGGACAGGGGACAGCTACGAGCAGTACTTC. It specifies CSLRTGDSYEQYF.

CDR3 bases: TGTGCCAGTAGGGGCGGGGCAACTAATGAAAAACTGTTTTTT. It encodes CASRGGATNEKLFF. The chain couples TRBV19 to TRBJ1-4; D ambiguous. Germline CDR1 and CDR2: LNHDA and SQIVND (reference sequence). The CDR3 length is 14 residues. Trimming removed 6 bases at V and 0 bases at J, with 8 bases between.

This clone appeared once. The V gene is TRBV6-6, the J gene TRBJ1-1, with a weak D call TRBD1 (6 bases). The V end was cut by 3 bases, the J end by 5 bases, with 19 bases between. The CDR3 spans 16 residues. Germline-derived CDR1 and CDR2 are MNHNY and SVGAGI (reference sequence). The CDR3 bases are TGTGCCAGCAGTTATTTGATCAGGGGAGGGTTAACTGAAGCTTTCTTT. As protein: CASSYLIRGGLTEAFF.

The gene calls are TRBV6-5 and TRBJ2-3, with D possibly being TRBD2 (5 bases). Germline V gives CDR1 MNHEY, CDR2 SVGAGI. This CDR3 contains 13 residues. Trimming stripped 4 bases from V and 1 base from J, with 6 bases between. The CDR3 DNA sequence: TGTGCCAGCAGTTGGACTGGCACAGATACGCAGTATTTT. Translated, it gives CASSWTGTDTQYF.

The CDR3 coding sequence is TGTGCCAGCAGCACGCCGTCCGAGCGGAGGGAGACCCAGTACTTC. Translation gives CASSTPSERRETQYF. The V and J genes are TRBV5-6 and TRBJ2-5; TRBD2 might be the D (5 bases). The germline CDR1 and CDR2 sequences are SGHDT and YYEEEE. With 4 bases removed from V and 5 bases from J, the gap between germline ends came to 18 bases. The CDR3 spans 15 residues.